This TCR beta chain is drawn from a study of breast tumors, draining lymph nodes, adjacent tissues. TCRdb re-called the multiplex PCR reads with MiXCR, one entry per CDR3 protein. The sample has 60,000 to 65,000 distinct CDR3 sequences; 45% to 65% are singletons. Study-wide points: Tumors had less TCR diversity than lymph nodes, more than nontumor tissue. Most tumor T cells seemingly derive from lymph node, then expand in tumor. Luminal-like breast cancer showed significantly greater tumor-nontumor repertoire similarity than basal-like breast cancer did. The lymph node origin of tumor T cells was framed as consistent with a hypothesis, not demonstrated.

Germline loops: CDR1 SGHVS, CDR2 FQNEAQ. The CDR3 loop spans 14 amino acids. Trimming left V 1 base short and J 1 base short, with 6 bases between. On this clonotype: Its antigen is unknown.

Sequenced: breast tumor tissue. The source is a female donor with breast cancer. Some clones in this sample may be carry-over from other donors' samples. The J gene is TRBJ2-3, the V gene TRBV7-8, with D possibly being TRBD1 or TRBD2 (5 bases each). CDR3 bases: TGTGCCAGCAGCTTAGTGGGGGGCACAGATACGCAGTATTTT. This encodes CASSLVGGTDTQYF.